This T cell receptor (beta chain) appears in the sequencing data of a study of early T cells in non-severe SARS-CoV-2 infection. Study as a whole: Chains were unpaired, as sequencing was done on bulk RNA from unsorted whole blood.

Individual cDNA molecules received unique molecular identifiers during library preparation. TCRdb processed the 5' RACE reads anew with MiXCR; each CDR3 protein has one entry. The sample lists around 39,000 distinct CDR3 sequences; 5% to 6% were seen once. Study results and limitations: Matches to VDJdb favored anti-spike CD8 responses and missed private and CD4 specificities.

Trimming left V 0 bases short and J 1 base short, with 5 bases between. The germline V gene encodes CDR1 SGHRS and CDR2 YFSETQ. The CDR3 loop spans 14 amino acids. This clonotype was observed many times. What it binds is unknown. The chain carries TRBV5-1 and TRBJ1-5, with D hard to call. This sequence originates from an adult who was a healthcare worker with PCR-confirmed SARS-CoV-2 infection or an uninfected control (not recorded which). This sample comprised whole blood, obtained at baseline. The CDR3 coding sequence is TGCGCCAGCAGCTTGGGGCAGAGCAATCAGCCCCAGCATTTT. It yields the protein CASSLGQSNQPQHF.